The 13 T cell receptor beta chains in this list originate from one sample, sequenced in a study of Graves' ophthalmopathy and Graves' hyperthyroidism (dated by TCRdb to the late 2010s). For sequencing, an Illumina HiSeq 2000 was employed. For repertoire sequencing, the TCR beta CDR3 regions were amplified from RNA transcripts. The first round of RT-PCR was done with HTBI primers and the Qiagen OneStep RT-PCR kit, and was followed by a second round of multiplex PCR, then size selection and purification. TCRdb ran its own pipeline on the public reads, namely fastp trimming at Q25 and MiXCR clone calling, and kept in-frame beta chains. Every distinct CDR3 protein forms one entry, paired with its most common genes and DNA. This sample has some 1.1 million distinct CDR3 sequences in its table, and less than 45% of those were observed once. The ten biggest clones cover approximately 10% of the sample.

The sample comprised peripheral blood or thyroid tissue (not recorded which). All receptors derive from an adult man with Graves' hyperthyroidism.

This clonotype was found many times. The chain joins TRBV29-1 to TRBJ1-2; D ambiguous. With 6 bases removed from V and 2 bases from J, the gap between germline ends came to 22 bases. The V gene's germline CDR1 is SQVTM and CDR2 ANQGSEA. The CDR3 is 16 amino acids. The CDR3 region is CSVPSSVQGKNYGYTF. In DNA form, the CDR3 reads TGCAGCGTCCCGAGTAGTGTGCAAGGAAAAAACTATGGCTACACCTTC.

This clonotype was seen at least ten times. The V gene is TRBV5-1, the J gene TRBJ2-2; D unclear. Germline CDR1 and CDR2: SGHRS and YFSETQ. Trimming took 4 bases from V and 0 from J, leaving 10 bases between them. This CDR3 is built from 15 residues. CDR3 DNA: TGCGCCAGCAGCCTCTTCTTCCCGAACACCGGGGAGCTGTTTTTT. Translation gives CASSLFFPNTGELFF.

This clonotype was seen repeatedly, ten times or more. This chain links TRBV2 with TRBJ1-1; TRBD1 might be the D (5 bases). The CDR3 covers 13 residues. Trimming cost V 8 bases and J 8 bases, with 18 bases left between them. Germline loops: CDR1 SNHLY, CDR2 FYNNEI. CDR3 sequence: CASPNAGGDEAFF. In DNA form, the CDR3 reads TGTGCCAGCCCTAATGCCGGGGGGGACGAAGCTTTCTTT.

This clonotype was detected only a few times. The CDR3 region is CASSYVLAGELFF. The CDR3 DNA reads as TGTGCCAGCAGTTACGTTCTAGCCGGGGAGCTGTTTTTT. The V call is TRBV6-6, the J call TRBJ2-2; D gene unclear. This CDR3 region has 13 residues. Germline V CDR1 and CDR2: MNHNY, SVGAGI (reference sequence). V lost 2 bases and J lost 6, with 7 bases in between.

This clonotype showed up just a few times. Possible read error: a much larger clone is one base away. The chain couples TRBV2 to TRBJ2-6; D possibly corresponds to TRBD1 (5 bases). Trimming stripped 7 bases from V and 0 bases from J, with 10 bases between. CDR3 length: 15 amino acids. Germline lookup yields CDR1 SNHLY and CDR2 FYNNEI. The chain's CDR3 is CASKTDSSGANVLTF. The CDR3 region has the DNA TGTGCCAGCAAGACAGACTCCTCTGGGGCCAACGTCCTGACTTTC.

Comments on this clonotype: A much larger clone sits a single nucleotide away, making a read error possible. V gene TRBV20-1 combines with J gene TRBJ1-6; D is unclear. Trimming took 0 bases from V and 6 from J, leaving 6 bases between them. The germline CDR1 and CDR2 sequences are DFQATT and SNEGSKA (reference sequence). The CDR3 contains 13 residues. CDR3 residues: CSARDRPNSPLHF. The CDR3 DNA sequence: TGCAGTGCTAGAGACAGACCTAATTCACCCCTCCACTTT.

J is TRBJ1-4 and V is TRBV6-5, with D perhaps TRBD1 (5 bases). Per germline, CDR1 MNHEY and CDR2 SVGAGI. Trimming stripped 6 bases from V and 5 bases from J, with 13 bases between. The CDR3 runs to 14 residues. The CDR3 nucleotides read TGTGCCAGCAGGCGCCGGGACCTGAATGAAAAACTGTTTTTT. This codes for CASRRRDLNEKLFF.

This sequence joins TRBV7-6 and TRBJ1-3; the D gene is possibly TRBD1 (6 bases). The germline gives CDR1 SGHVS, CDR2 FNYEAQ. The CDR3 runs 13 residues. The V and J ends lost 5 bases and 8 bases respectively, with 13 bases between them. The CDR3 region is CASSLPYRDTIYF. The DNA of the CDR3 is TGTGCCAGCAGCCTACCCTACAGGGACACCATATATTTT.

The chain carries TRBV27 and TRBJ1-1; no firm D call. The CDR3 length is 13 residues. Germline V gives CDR1 MNHEY, CDR2 SMNVEV (reference sequence). V dropped 5 bases and J dropped 3 bases, with 10 bases sitting between them. CDR3 in amino acids: CASSTLSHTEAFF. DNA of the CDR3: TGTGCCAGCAGTACTCTTTCCCACACTGAAGCTTTCTTT.

This clonotype was detected ten times or more. The rearrangement joins TRBV7-8 to TRBJ1-1; the D gene is possibly TRBD1 (6 bases). CDR3 length equals 15 residues. CDR1 is SGHVS and CDR2 is FQNEAQ in the germline V gene. The ends were cut back, 2 bases at V and 2 bases at J, with 12 bases in the middle. The CDR3 region has the DNA TGTGCCAGCAGCTTACTGGCCAGGGGAAACACTGAAGCTTTCTTT. This translates into CASSLLARGNTEAFF.

This clonotype occurred a few times. The chain carries TRBV4-3 and TRBJ1-4; D might be TRBD1 (5 bases). Germline lookup yields CDR1 LGHNA and CDR2 YSLEER. The V end lost 2 bases, the J end lost 3 bases, and 13 bases lay between the germline ends. The CDR3 loop spans 16 amino acids. The DNA of the CDR3 is TGCGCCAGCAGCCAAAGATGGGAGGGGTCTAATGAAAAACTGTTTTTT. Translating gives CASSQRWEGSNEKLFF.

This clonotype was seen repeatedly, ten times or more. The chain couples TRBV7-9 to TRBJ1-5; D might be TRBD1 (5 bases). The CDR3 is 15 amino acids. Germline CDR1 and CDR2: SEHNR and FQNEAQ (reference sequence). V lost 5 bases, J lost 4 bases, and 15 bases lay in between. The CDR3 DNA sequence: TGTGCCAGCAGCCCGCCGGGGCCCGAGAATCAGCCCCAGCATTTT. It specifies CASSPPGPENQPQHF.

In its sample, this clonotype was seen once. The chain carries TRBV21-1 and TRBJ2-7; TRBD1 is the table's D call, not checked against the DNA. TRBV21-1 is classified as a pseudogene. The CDR3 is 14 amino acids. CDR3 sequence: CASSENRGIYEQYF. CDR3 coding DNA: TGTGCCAGCAGTGAAAACAGGGGAATCTACGAGCAGTACTTC.